This TCR beta chain was observed in a study of OX40 agonist ivuxolimab in advanced cancers. Across the study: Dose-escalation patients had hepatocellular carcinoma, melanoma, renal cell or head and neck cancer. Partial responses were recorded for three patients, including one with hepatocellular carcinoma and two with cutaneous melanoma.

Assay used: immunoSEQ multiplex PCR; TCRdb lists only in-frame clones, some missing. The data contain 25,000 to 35,000 clones, 84% of them singletons. The CDR3 runs to 13 residues. The trim removed 3 bases at V and 6 bases at J, leaving 3 bases unmatched. The germline V gene has CDR1 WNHNN and CDR2 SYGVQD (reference sequence). The rearrangement uses TRBV10-1 and TRBJ2-3; 7 bases line up with TRBD1. This specimen was CD4+ or CD8+ T cells sorted from blood, taken in a trial of the OX40 agonist ivuxolimab. The TCR comes from an adult with an advanced solid tumor such as melanoma, head and neck, liver or kidney cancer. The chain's CDR3 is CASSDRGKDTQYF. Written as DNA, the CDR3 is TGCGCCAGCAGTGACAGGGGGAAGGATACGCAGTATTTT.